This T cell receptor beta chain was captured in a study of blood T cell repertoires in COVID-19. Germline V CDR1 and CDR2: SGHRS, YFSETQ. The CDR3 has 13 amino acids. V gave up 0 bases and J gave up 7 bases; unmatched junction bases: 1. In the source study's methods: The authors estimated nucleated cell counts from reference gene primer amplification. The protocol was immunoSEQ multiplex PCR, while the TCRdb copy is restricted to in-frame clones and leaves out a portion. V and J calls and clone size are copied from that table; D and trimming were computed from the DNA. The sample contains some 260,000 clones, 80% to 95% of which appear only once.

Sequenced material: PBMCs or T cells enriched from blood (not recorded which). The rearrangement joins TRBV5-1 to TRBJ1-5, with 7 bases aligning to TRBD1. The clonotype was recovered from a woman under 30 who had recovered from COVID-19. The CDR3 reads CASSLGTGQPQHF. The CDR3, as DNA: TGCGCCAGCAGCTTGGGGACAGGACAGCCCCAGCATTTT.